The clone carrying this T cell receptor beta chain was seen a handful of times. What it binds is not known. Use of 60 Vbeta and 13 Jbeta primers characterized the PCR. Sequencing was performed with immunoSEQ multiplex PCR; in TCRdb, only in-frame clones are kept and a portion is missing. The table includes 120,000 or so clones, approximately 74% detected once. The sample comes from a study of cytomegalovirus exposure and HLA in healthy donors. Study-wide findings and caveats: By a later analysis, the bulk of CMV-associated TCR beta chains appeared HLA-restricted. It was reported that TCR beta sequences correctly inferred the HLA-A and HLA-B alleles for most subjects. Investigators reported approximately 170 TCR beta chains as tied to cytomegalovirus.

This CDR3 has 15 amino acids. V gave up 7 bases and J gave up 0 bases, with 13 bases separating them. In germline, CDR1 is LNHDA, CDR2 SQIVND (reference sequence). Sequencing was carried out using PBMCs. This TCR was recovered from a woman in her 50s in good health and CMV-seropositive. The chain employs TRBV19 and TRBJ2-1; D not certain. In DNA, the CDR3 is TGTGCCAGTAAACCTAGGATGGTCTCCTACAATGAGCAGTTCTTC. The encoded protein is CASKPRMVSYNEQFF.